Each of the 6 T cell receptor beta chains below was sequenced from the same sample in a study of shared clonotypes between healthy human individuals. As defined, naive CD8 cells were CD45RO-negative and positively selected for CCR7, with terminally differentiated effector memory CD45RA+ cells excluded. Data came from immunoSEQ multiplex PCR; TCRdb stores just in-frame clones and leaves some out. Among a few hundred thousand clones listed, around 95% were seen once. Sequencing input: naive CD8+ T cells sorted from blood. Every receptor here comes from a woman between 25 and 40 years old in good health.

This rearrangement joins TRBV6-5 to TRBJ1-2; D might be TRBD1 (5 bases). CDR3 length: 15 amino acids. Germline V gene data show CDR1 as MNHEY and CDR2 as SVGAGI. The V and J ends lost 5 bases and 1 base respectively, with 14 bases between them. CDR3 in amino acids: CASSTSPGGNYGYTF. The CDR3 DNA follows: TGTGCCAGCAGTACCAGTCCGGGGGGTAACTATGGCTACACCTTC.

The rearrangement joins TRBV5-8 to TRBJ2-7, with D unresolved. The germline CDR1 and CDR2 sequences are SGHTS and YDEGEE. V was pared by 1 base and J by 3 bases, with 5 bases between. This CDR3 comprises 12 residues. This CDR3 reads CASSLPSYEQYF. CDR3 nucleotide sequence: TGTGCCAGCAGCTTGCCTAGCTACGAGCAGTACTTC.

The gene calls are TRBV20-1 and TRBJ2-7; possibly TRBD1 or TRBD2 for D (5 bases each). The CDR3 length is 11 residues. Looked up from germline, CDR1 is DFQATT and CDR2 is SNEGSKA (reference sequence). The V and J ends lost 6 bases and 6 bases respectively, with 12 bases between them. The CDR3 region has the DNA TGCAGTGCCCGAGAGGGGACCGAGCAGTACTTC. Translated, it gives CSAREGTEQYF.

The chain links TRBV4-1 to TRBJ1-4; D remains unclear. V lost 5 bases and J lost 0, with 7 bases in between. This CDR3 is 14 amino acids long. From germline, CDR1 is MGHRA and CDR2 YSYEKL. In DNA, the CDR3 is TGCGCCAGCAGCTCCGGGACAACTAATGAAAAACTGTTTTTT. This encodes CASSSGTTNEKLFF.

CDR3: CASRARSYEQYF. Here the CDR3 DNA reads TGTGCCAGCAGGGCGCGCTCCTACGAGCAGTACTTC. The chain links TRBV25-1 to TRBJ2-7; no clear D. Germline V gives CDR1 MGHDK, CDR2 SYGVNS. CDR3 length equals 12 residues. Trimming took 6 bases from V and 0 from J, leaving 6 bases between them.

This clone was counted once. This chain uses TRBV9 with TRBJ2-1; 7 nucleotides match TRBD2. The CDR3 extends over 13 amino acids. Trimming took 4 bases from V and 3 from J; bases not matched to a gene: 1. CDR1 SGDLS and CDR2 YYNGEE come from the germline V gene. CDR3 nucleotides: TGTGCCAGCAGCAGGGACTACTACAATGAGCAGTTCTTC. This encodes CASSRDYYNEQFF.